The 20 T cell receptor beta chains below all came from one sample that was sequenced in a study of blood T cell repertoires in COVID-19. Produced via immunoSEQ multiplex PCR; TCRdb's table is partial and in-frame only. This sample yields 200,000 to 250,000 clones, of which 81% are seen a single time; 7.5% belongs to the top ten. Sample: peripheral blood. These receptors were taken from a woman of 80 years or more with COVID-19, enrolled during active disease.

This chain links TRBV30 with TRBJ2-7; D perhaps matches TRBD2 (6 bases). Looked up from germline, CDR1 is GTSNPN and CDR2 is SVGIG (reference sequence). V was clipped by 0 bases and J by 3 bases, with 15 bases between them. The CDR3 has 15 amino acids. The CDR3 nucleotides are TGTGCCTGGAGTGTCATAGGAGGGATGATCTACGAGCAGTACTTC. It codes for CAWSVIGGMIYEQYF.

There are a few counts of this clone. The chain couples TRBV19 to TRBJ2-7; 7 positions match TRBD1. From germline, CDR1 is LNHDA and CDR2 SQIVND (reference sequence). J was trimmed by 2 bases and V by 3 bases; bases with no gene match: 4. CDR3 length: 14 residues. DNA for the CDR3: TGTGCCAGTAGTATCCAGAGGGGGCCCTACGAGCAGTACTTC. Residues: CASSIQRGPYEQYF.

The V gene is TRBV9, the J gene TRBJ2-2; 12 bases fit TRBD1. Germline values: CDR1 SGDLS, CDR2 YYNGEE. V gave up 3 bases and J gave up 4 bases; unmatched junction bases: 7. The CDR3 covers 17 residues. DNA for the CDR3: TGTGCCAGCAGCGCCCCCGGGACAGGGGGCTTCACCGGGGAGCTGTTTTTT. This gives the protein CASSAPGTGGFTGELFF.

This clone was observed once. The chain combines TRBV6-5 with TRBJ2-7; unclear D gene. V was cut by 4 bases and J by 2 bases, with 15 bases left in between. This CDR3 region has 15 residues. Germline assignment: CDR1 MNHEY and CDR2 SVGAGI. The CDR3 region is CASSSPRTATYEQYF. The CDR3 DNA reads as TGTGCCAGCAGTTCCCCCCGCACCGCTACCTACGAGCAGTACTTC.

The gene calls are TRBV28 and TRBJ1-3; 7 nucleotides line up with TRBD1. Germline lookup yields CDR1 MDHEN and CDR2 SYDVKM. The trim removed 6 bases at V and 3 bases at J, leaving 8 bases unmatched. The CDR3 runs 15 residues. The chain's CDR3 is CASSLRGLVGNTIYF. The CDR3 DNA reads as TGTGCCAGCAGCTTAAGGGGGCTAGTTGGAAACACCATATATTTT.

V usage is TRBV4-1 and J usage is TRBJ2-7; D may be TRBD1 (6 bases). Germline CDR1 and CDR2: MGHRA and YSYEKL. The CDR3 is 14 amino acids. Between the trimmed V and J ends, which lost 3 bases and 4 bases, there was a span of 13 bases. CDR3 bases: TGCGCCAGCAGCCAGGGTGAGGGGGAATACGAGCAGTACTTC. This sequence encodes CASSQGEGEYEQYF.

The chain uses TRBV7-9 and TRBJ1-1; 10 positions agree with TRBD1. The CDR3 sequence is 14 residues long. Per germline, CDR1 SEHNR and CDR2 FQNEAQ (reference sequence). V trimming: 1 base; J trimming: 6 bases; junction bases outside the gene matches: 2. The CDR3 DNA follows: TGTGCCAGCAGCTTAGAGGGGACAGGGGCTGAAGCTTTCTTT. Translated, it gives CASSLEGTGAEAFF.

The genes are TRBV15 and TRBJ2-5; 7 bases line up with TRBD2. The CDR3 has 16 residues. Germline-derived CDR1 and CDR2 are LNHNV and YYDKDF (reference sequence). V trimming: 0 bases; J trimming: 0 bases; junction bases outside the gene matches: 4. The CDR3 protein is CATSRELGGYQETQYF. The CDR3 DNA reads TGTGCCACCAGCAGAGAATTGGGGGGGTACCAAGAGACCCAGTACTTC.

The chain links TRBV6-1 to TRBJ2-7, with TRBD1 matching 9 bases. The CDR3 runs to 13 residues. V lost 3 bases to trimming and J lost 8 bases; unmatched junction nucleotides: 5. The germline V gene encodes CDR1 MNHNS and CDR2 SASEGT. As DNA, the CDR3 is TGTGCCAGCAGTGACGGACAGGGGCGCAAGCAGTACTTC. It is translated as CASSDGQGRKQYF.

This chain's CDR3 is CASSKTGKGETQYF. The CDR3 DNA follows: TGTGCCAGCAGCAAGACAGGGAAGGGAGAGACCCAGTACTTC. The chain has TRBV5-6 and TRBJ2-5, with 7 bases lining up with TRBD1. CDR1 and CDR2 from the germline V gene are SGHDT and YYEEEE. J gave up 4 bases and V 4 bases, and 7 bases lay outside the gene matches. The CDR3 runs 14 residues.

V gene TRBV10-2 combines with J gene TRBJ1-3; maybe TRBD1 (5 bases). CDR1 is WSHSY and CDR2 is SAAADI in the germline V gene. Deletions cut 5 bases from V and 6 bases from J, with 11 bases between. The CDR3 totals 13 residues. In DNA form, the CDR3 reads TGCGCCAGCAGTACGGGAGGGGTAAACACCATATATTTT. Its translation: CASSTGGVNTIYF.

A remark on this clone: At one end the junction does not follow the germline gene, possibly because of a read error. V usage is TRBV10-3 and J usage is TRBJ1-2; D is perhaps TRBD1 (6 bases). From germline, CDR1 is ENHRY and CDR2 SYGVKD. The CDR3 loop spans 14 amino acids. Here the CDR3 reads CAIGEWGGGAGYTF. The CDR3 DNA reads TGTGCCATCGGTGAGTGGGGAGGGGGAGCTGGCTACACCTTC.

This clone was detected a few times. This chain joins TRBV27 and TRBJ2-1; 9 nucleotides align to TRBD1. The CDR3 contains 14 residues. The V gene end was trimmed by 8 bases and the J gene end by 4 bases; junction bases not matched to a gene: 6. Germline V gene sequence: CDR1 MNHEY, CDR2 SMNVEV (reference sequence). The CDR3 is CASRGTGIYNEQFF. CDR3 nucleotides: TGTGCCAGCCGGGGGACAGGGATTTACAATGAGCAGTTCTTC.

The chain combines TRBV11-2 with TRBJ1-2; D might be TRBD1 (6 bases). The CDR3 has 14 residues. V was shortened by 7 bases and J by 5 bases, with 17 bases between the two germline ends. Germline V gene data show CDR1 as SGHAT and CDR2 as FQNNGV. CDR3 protein: CASTYSDRSYGYTF. CDR3 coding DNA: TGTGCCAGCACCTATTCTGACAGGAGTTATGGCTACACCTTC.

The chain employs TRBV5-4 and TRBJ1-1; no clear D gene. Trimming cost V 3 bases and J 4 bases, with 10 bases left between them. Germline V gene lookup returns CDR1 SGHNT and CDR2 YYREEE (reference sequence). The CDR3 is 13 residues long. The CDR3 sequence is CASSSRRGTEAFF. CDR3 bases: TGTGCCAGCAGCTCCCGCCGGGGCACTGAAGCTTTCTTT.

This clone has a single count. The chain is built from TRBV5-1 and TRBJ2-3, with D possibly being TRBD1 (6 bases). Germline V lookup: CDR1 SGHRS, CDR2 YFSETQ. The V end was cut by 5 bases, the J end by 2 bases, with 15 bases between. This CDR3 has 15 amino acids. The CDR3 protein is CASRLGMGATDTQYF. CDR3 nucleotide sequence: TGCGCCAGCAGGCTTGGTATGGGGGCCACAGATACGCAGTATTTT.

This clone was seen only a few times. The chain is built from TRBV12-3 or TRBV12-4 and TRBJ1-2; D remains unclear. V lost 5 bases to trimming and J lost 5 bases, with 9 bases between them. The CDR3 is 12 amino acids. This chain's CDR3 is CASSPTSYGYTF. Written as DNA, the CDR3 is TGTGCCAGCAGTCCTACGAGTTATGGCTACACCTTC.

This clone appeared a few times. This chain connects TRBV11-2 to TRBJ1-2; D gene unclear. V shed 5 bases and J shed 3 bases, with 10 bases lying between them. CDR1 and CDR2 from the germline V gene are SGHAT and FQNNGV. CDR3 length: 13 residues. The CDR3 bases are TGTGCCAGCAGCACCGACACCGACTATGGCTACACCTTC. It translates to CASSTDTDYGYTF.

This clone has just a few counts. The chain has TRBV2 and TRBJ2-7; unclear D gene. The CDR3 sequence is 14 residues long. Germline CDR1 SNHLY, CDR2 FYNNEI. V was clipped by 2 bases and J by 1 base, with 9 bases between them. CDR3 DNA sequence: TGTGCCAGCAGTGAAAGTGGCCGATCCTACGAGCAGTACTTC. Its translation is CASSESGRSYEQYF.

V gene TRBV7-8 combines with J gene TRBJ1-5, with D possibly TRBD1 on 5 matching bases. V lost 1 base to trimming and J lost 0 bases, with 10 bases between them. CDR3 length: 16 residues. Looked up from germline, CDR1 is SGHVS and CDR2 is FQNEAQ. The DNA of the CDR3 is TGTGCCAGCAGCTTAGTTGGGGGGACTAGCAATCAGCCCCAGCATTTT. It specifies CASSLVGGTSNQPQHF.